This is a list of T cell receptor beta chains from one sample in a study of blood T cells in healthy people across ages. MiXCR was run by TCRdb on the 5' RACE reads, yielding one entry per CDR3 protein. The sample has approximately 900,000 distinct CDR3 sequences, around 49% seen once. Input material: blood. The receptors here all came from a man aged 25-45 years in good health. Each CDR3 is given with its conserved first and last residue. The D gene is left open where the match is weak. The size entry is marked missing in some rows and otherwise reads once, few, many or a size class.

TRBJ2-2	TRBV3-1	.	.	13	CASRPSSTGELFF	TGTGCCAGCAGACCGAGCTCCACCGGGGAGCTGTTTTTT
TRBJ1-2	TRBV27	TRBD1	.	16	CASSYYDRGLVDGYTF	TGTGCCAGCAGCTACTATGACAGGGGGCTCGTGGATGGCTACACCTTC
TRBJ2-7	TRBV2	.	.	14	CASSEAAGGYEQYF	TGTGCCAGCAGTGAAGCCGCTGGAGGGTACGAGCAGTACTTC
TRBJ1-2	TRBV6-2/TRBV6-3	.	few	14	CASSYVGSPDGYTF	TGTGCCAGCAGTTACGTGGGGAGTCCTGATGGCTACACCTTC
TRBJ2-6	TRBV12-3/TRBV12-4	.	many	15	CASSPRAYGANVLTF	TGTGCCAGCAGTCCTCGGGCTTATGGGGCCAACGTCCTGACTTTC
TRBJ2-1	TRBV3-1	.	.	11	CASSYLAEQFF	TGTGCCAGCAGCTACCTTGCCGAGCAGTTCTTC
TRBJ2-1	TRBV7-2	.	.	14	CASSLDAAYNEQFF	TGTGCCAGCAGCTTAGACGCTGCCTACAATGAGCAGTTCTTC
TRBJ2-5	TRBV29-1	TRBD2	few	17	CSVEKSGAGGLQETQYF	TGCAGCGTTGAAAAGTCGGGAGCGGGGGGCCTCCAAGAGACCCAGTACTTC
TRBJ2-3	TRBV28	TRBD2	.	17	CASTVSGGNDHPDTQYF	TGTGCCAGCACCGTTAGCGGGGGGAACGATCATCCAGATACGCAGTATTTT
TRBJ1-2	TRBV24-1	.	.	13	CATSDLKGHGYTF	TGTGCCACCAGTGATTTGAAGGGCCATGGCTACACCTTC
TRBJ1-1	TRBV28	.	.	14	CASIIQGKNTEAFF	TGTGCCAGCATTATCCAAGGGAAGAACACTGAAGCTTTCTTT
TRBJ2-7	TRBV6-5	.	.	16	CASSSSVSGVTNEQYF	TGTGCCAGCAGTTCATCGGTATCTGGGGTTACCAACGAGCAGTACTTC
TRBJ2-7	TRBV25-1	.	.	15	CASSGGELPPYEQYF	TGTGCCAGCAGTGGAGGGGAACTGCCCCCCTACGAGCAGTACTTC
TRBJ2-7	TRBV10-2	TRBD1	.	14	CASSEPQGQNEQYF	TGTGCCAGCAGTGAGCCACAGGGGCAGAATGAGCAGTACTTC
TRBJ2-1	TRBV6-1	.	.	15	CASILGLSSYNEQFF	TGTGCCAGCATCCTGGGTCTTAGCTCCTACAATGAGCAGTTCTTC
TRBJ2-7	TRBV10-3	TRBD2	.	18	CAISEGTSGGAIHNEQYF	TGTGCCATCAGTGAGGGGACTAGCGGGGGGGCAATCCACAATGAGCAGTACTTC
TRBJ2-1	TRBV7-6	TRBD1	.	20	CASSPKPGQGAIGTYNEQFF	TGTGCCAGCAGCCCTAAGCCGGGACAGGGGGCTATCGGCACGTACAATGAGCAGTTCTTC
TRBJ2-1	TRBV7-2	.	.	17	CASSLGRFKGRGNEQFF	TGTGCCAGCAGCTTAGGTCGATTTAAGGGGCGAGGGAATGAGCAGTTCTTC
TRBJ1-6	TRBV6-5	.	.	15	CASSLDGVNNSPLHF	TGTGCCAGCAGTTTGGACGGGGTAAATAATTCACCCCTCCACTTT
TRBJ1-2	TRBV24-1	.	.	13	CATSDPGPGRVTF	TGTGCCACCAGTGATCCTGGCCCGGGGAGGGTCACCTTC
TRBJ1-5	TRBV7-2	.	few	15	CASSLSDRFGQPQHF	TGTGCCAGCAGCCTATCCGACAGGTTCGGTCAGCCCCAGCATTTT
TRBJ2-1	TRBV18	TRBD2	.	16	CASSRTSGIHYNEQFF	TGTGCCAGCTCCCGGACTAGCGGGATACACTACAATGAGCAGTTCTTC
TRBJ2-3	TRBV7-9	.	.	15	CASSSRQALADTQYF	TGTGCCAGCAGCTCCAGACAGGCACTCGCAGATACGCAGTATTTT
TRBJ1-2	TRBV4-3	TRBD1	.	17	CASSQDKRQGSGLGYTF	TGCGCCAGCAGCCAAGATAAAAGACAGGGGTCCGGTCTCGGCTACACCTTC
TRBJ1-2	TRBV5-1	.	.	15	CASSLDLRGVNGYTF	TGCGCCAGCAGCTTGGATCTTAGGGGTGTCAATGGCTACACCTTC
TRBJ1-1	TRBV4-1	TRBD1	few	14	CASSQPRQGTEAFF	TGCGCCAGCAGCCAACCCCGACAGGGAACTGAAGCTTTCTTT
TRBJ1-2	TRBV29-1	TRBD1	.	13	CSVAGQLTIGHTF	TGCAGCGTTGCGGGACAGTTGACTATTGGCCACACCTTC